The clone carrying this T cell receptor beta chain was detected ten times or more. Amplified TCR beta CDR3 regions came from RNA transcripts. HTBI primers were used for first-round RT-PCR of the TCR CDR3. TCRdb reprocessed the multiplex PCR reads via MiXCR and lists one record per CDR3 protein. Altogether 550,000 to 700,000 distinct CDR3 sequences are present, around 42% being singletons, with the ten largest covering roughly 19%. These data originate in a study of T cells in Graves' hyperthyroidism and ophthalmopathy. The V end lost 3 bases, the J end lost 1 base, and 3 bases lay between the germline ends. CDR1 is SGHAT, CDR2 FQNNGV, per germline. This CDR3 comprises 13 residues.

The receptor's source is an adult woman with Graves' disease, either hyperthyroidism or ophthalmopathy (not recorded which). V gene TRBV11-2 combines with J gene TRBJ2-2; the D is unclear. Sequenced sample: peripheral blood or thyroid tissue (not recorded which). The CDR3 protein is CASSLENTGELFF. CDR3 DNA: TGTGCCAGCAGCTTGGAGAACACCGGGGAGCTGTTTTTT.